The sequence of this TCR beta chain was determined in a study of blood T cell repertoires in COVID-19. Study as a whole: PBMCs, B-cell-depleted T cells, or T cells provided the cDNA or gDNA that made up the material.

Germline assignment: CDR1 SGDLS and CDR2 YYNGEE. Losses at the gene ends were 4 bases for V and 4 bases for J; bases not matched to a gene: 8. The CDR3 contains 15 residues. How the authors handled the data: Estimates of nucleated cell counts were drawn from the amplification of reference gene primers. The method was immunoSEQ multiplex PCR; TCRdb's version includes in-frame clones alone and lacks a portion of them. For V, J and clone size, that table is used; D and trimming come from the DNA. The sample gives some 340,000 clones, 75% to 90% of which show up once; approximately 3.7% is in the top ten.

The TCR was taken from a woman aged 18-29 years with acute or convalescent COVID-19. This chain links TRBV9 with TRBJ1-3; 7 bases agree with TRBD1. The sample consisted of peripheral blood. CDR3 DNA sequence: TGTGCCAGCAGCCCAACAGGGGTTACAGGAAACACCATATATTTT. This gives the protein CASSPTGVTGNTIYF.